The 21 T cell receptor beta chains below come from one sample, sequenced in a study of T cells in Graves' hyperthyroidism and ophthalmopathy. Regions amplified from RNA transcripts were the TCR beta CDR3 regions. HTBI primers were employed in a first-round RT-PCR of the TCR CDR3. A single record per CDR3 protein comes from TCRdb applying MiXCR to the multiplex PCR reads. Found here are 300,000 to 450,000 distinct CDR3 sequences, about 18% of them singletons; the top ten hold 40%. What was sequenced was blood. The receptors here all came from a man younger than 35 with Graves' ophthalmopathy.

The CDR3 protein is CASSQEGNSGGGEQYF. In DNA, the CDR3 is TGCGCCAGCAGCCAAGAGGGTAATAGCGGGGGCGGCGAGCAGTACTTC. V is TRBV4-1 and J is TRBJ2-7; TRBD2 matches at 9 bases. Germline values: CDR1 MGHRA, CDR2 YSYEKL. V dropped 0 bases and J dropped 6; count of bases not matched to a gene: 9. The CDR3 extends over 16 amino acids.

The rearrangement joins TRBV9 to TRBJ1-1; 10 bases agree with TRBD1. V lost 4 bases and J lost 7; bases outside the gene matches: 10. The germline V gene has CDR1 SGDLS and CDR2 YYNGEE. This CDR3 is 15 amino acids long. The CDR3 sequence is CASSPTGGAFIEAFF. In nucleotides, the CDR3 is TGTGCCAGCAGCCCGACAGGGGGCGCGTTCATTGAAGCTTTCTTT.

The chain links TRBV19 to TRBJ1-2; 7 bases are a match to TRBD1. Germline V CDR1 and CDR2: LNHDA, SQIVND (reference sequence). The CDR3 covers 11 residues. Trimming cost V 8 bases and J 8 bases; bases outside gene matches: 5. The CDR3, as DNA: TGTGCCAGTCAGACAGGGACAGGCTACACCTTC. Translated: CASQTGTGYTF.

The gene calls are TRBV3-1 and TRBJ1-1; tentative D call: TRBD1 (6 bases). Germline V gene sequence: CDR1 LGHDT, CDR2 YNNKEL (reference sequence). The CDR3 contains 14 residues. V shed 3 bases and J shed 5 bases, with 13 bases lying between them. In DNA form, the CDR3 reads TGTGCCAGCAGCCAGGATACAGGGTGGACTGAAGCTTTCTTT. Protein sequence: CASSQDTGWTEAFF.

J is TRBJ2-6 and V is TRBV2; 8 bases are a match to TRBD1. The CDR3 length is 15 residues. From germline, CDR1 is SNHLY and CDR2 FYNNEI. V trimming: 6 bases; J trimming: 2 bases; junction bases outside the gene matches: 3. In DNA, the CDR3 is TGTGCCAGCAGAGTACAGGGGGCTGGGGCCAACGTCCTGACTTTC. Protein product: CASRVQGAGANVLTF. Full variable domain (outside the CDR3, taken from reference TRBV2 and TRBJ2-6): EPEVTQTPSHQVTQMGQEVILRCVPISNHLYFYWYRQILGQKVEFLVSFYNNEISEKSEIFDDQFSVERPDGSNFTLKIRSTKLEDSAMYFCASRVQGAGANVLTFGAGSRLTVL.

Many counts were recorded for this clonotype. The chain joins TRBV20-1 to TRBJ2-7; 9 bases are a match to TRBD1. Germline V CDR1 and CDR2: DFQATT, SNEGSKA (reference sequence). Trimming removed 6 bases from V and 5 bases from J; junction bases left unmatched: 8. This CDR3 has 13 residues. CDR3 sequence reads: CSAPGQGVDEQYF. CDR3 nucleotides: TGCAGTGCCCCGGGACAGGGTGTTGACGAGCAGTACTTC.

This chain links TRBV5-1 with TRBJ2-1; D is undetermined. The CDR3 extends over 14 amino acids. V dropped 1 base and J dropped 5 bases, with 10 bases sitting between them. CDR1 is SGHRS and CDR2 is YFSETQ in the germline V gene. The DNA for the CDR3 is TGCGCCAGCAGCTTGATGGCAAACAACAATGAGCAGTTCTTC. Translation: CASSLMANNNEQFF. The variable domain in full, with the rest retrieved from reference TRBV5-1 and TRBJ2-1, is KAGVTQTPRYLIKTRGQQVTLSCSPISGHRSVSWYQQTPGQGLQFLFEYFSETQRNKGNFPGRFSGRQFSNSRSEMNVSTLELGDSALYLCASSLMANNNEQFFGPGTRLTVL.

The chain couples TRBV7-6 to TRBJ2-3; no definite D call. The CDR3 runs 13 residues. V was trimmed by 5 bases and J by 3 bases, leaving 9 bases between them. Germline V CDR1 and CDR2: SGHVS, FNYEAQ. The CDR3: CASSPSQTDTQYF. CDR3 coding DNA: TGTGCCAGCAGCCCTTCGCAAACAGATACGCAGTATTTT.

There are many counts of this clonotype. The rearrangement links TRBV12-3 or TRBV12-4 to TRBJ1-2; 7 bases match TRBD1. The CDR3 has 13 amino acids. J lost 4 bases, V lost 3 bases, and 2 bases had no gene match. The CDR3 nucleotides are TGTGCCAGCAGTTTTCGGACAGGCTATGGCTACACCTTC. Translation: CASSFRTGYGYTF.

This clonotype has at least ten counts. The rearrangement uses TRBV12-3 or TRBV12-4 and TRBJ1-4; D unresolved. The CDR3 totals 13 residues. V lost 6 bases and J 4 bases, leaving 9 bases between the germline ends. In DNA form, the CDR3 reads TGTGCCAGCAGGGGCGGCCATAATGAAAAACTGTTTTTT. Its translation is CASRGGHNEKLFF.

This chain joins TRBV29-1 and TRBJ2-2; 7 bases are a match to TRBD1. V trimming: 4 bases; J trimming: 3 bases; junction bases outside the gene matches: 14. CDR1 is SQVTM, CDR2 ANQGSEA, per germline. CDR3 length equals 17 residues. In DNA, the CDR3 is TGCAGCGTTGCTTTCCCCAGGGGGACAGTTTACACCGGGGAGCTGTTTTTT. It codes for CSVAFPRGTVYTGELFF.

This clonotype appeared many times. CDR3 DNA sequence: TGTGCCAGCAGTTTAAGTGGTCTCGGGGCCCAGCATTTT. It is translated as CASSLSGLGAQHF. The chain is built from TRBV12-3 or TRBV12-4 and TRBJ1-5; D unresolved. This CDR3 has 13 amino acids. The germline V and J ends were trimmed by 2 bases and 11 bases, with 13 bases remaining between them.

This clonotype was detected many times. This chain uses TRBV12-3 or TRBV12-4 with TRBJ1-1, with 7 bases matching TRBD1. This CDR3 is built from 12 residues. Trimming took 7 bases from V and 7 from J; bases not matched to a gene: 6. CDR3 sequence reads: CASTPGQDEAFF. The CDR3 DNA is TGTGCCAGCACCCCCGGACAGGATGAAGCTTTCTTT.

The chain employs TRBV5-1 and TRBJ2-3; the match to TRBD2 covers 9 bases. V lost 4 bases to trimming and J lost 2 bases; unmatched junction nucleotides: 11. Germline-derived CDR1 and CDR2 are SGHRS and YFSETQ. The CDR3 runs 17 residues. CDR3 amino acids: CASSQDSGGRPTDTQYF. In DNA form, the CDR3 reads TGCGCCAGCAGCCAAGACAGCGGGGGGCGACCCACAGATACGCAGTATTTT.

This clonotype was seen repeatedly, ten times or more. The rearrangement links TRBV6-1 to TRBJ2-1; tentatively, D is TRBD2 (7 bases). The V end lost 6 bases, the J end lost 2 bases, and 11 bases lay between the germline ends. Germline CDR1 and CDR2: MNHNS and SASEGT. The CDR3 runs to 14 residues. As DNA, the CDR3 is TGTGCCAGCAGCCCGGGGGGCACCTACAATGAGCAGTTCTTC. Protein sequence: CASSPGGTYNEQFF.

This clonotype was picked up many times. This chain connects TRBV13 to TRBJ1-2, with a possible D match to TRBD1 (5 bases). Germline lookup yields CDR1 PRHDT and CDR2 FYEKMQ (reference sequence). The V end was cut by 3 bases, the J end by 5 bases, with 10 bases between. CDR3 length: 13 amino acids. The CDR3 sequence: CASSFQGRYGYTF. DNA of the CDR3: TGTGCCAGCAGCTTCCAGGGTCGGTATGGCTACACCTTC.

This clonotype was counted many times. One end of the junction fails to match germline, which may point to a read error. CDR3 loop: CANSEEVLNTEAFF. CDR3 nucleotides: TGTGCCAACAGTGAAGAAGTTCTGAACACTGAAGCTTTCTTT. The genes are TRBV2 and TRBJ1-1; D ambiguous. This CDR3 region has 14 residues. Germline V lookup: CDR1 SNHLY, CDR2 FYNNEI.

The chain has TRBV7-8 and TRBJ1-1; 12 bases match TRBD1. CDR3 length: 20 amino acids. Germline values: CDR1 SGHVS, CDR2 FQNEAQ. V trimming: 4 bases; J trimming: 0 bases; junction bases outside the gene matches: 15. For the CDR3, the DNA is TGTGCCAGCAGCTCATATAGGGCCGGGACAGGGGGCTTTATGAACACTGAAGCTTTCTTT. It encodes CASSSYRAGTGGFMNTEAFF.

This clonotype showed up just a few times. CDR3 amino acids: CASSSTGNADYEQYF. CDR3 DNA sequence: TGTGCCAGCAGCTCAACAGGGAACGCGGACTACGAGCAGTACTTC. The rearrangement joins TRBV13 to TRBJ2-7; TRBD1 might be the D (6 bases). Trimming cost V 4 bases and J 3 bases, with 16 bases left between them. The CDR3 has 15 residues. Germline-derived CDR1 and CDR2 are PRHDT and FYEKMQ (reference sequence).

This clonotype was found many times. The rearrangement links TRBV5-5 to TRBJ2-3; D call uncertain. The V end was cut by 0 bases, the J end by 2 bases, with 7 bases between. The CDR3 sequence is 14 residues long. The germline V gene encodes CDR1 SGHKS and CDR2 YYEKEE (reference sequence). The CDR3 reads CASSLVASTDTQYF. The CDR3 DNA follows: TGTGCCAGCAGCTTGGTGGCCTCCACAGATACGCAGTATTTT.

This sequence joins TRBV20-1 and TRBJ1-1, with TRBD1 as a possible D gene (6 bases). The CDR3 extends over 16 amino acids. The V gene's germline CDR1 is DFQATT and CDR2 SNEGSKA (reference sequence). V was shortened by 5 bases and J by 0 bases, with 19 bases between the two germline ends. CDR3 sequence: CSAPWAGARMNTEAFF. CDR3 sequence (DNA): TGCAGTGCTCCCTGGGCGGGGGCGCGGATGAACACTGAAGCTTTCTTT.